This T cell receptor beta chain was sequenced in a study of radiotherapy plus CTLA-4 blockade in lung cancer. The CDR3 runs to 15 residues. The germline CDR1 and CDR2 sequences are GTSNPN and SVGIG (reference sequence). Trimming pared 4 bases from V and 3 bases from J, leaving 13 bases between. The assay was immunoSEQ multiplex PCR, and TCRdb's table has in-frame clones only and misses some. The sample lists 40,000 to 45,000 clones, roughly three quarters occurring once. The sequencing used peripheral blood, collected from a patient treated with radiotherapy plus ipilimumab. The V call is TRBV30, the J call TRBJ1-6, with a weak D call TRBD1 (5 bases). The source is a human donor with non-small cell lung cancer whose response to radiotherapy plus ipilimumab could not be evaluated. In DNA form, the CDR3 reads TGTGCCTGGACACAGGAGAACGTCTATAATTCACCCCTCCACTTT. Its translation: CAWTQENVYNSPLHF.